This T cell receptor beta chain was observed in a study of glioma-infiltrating T cells after dendritic cell vaccination. Worth noting for this clone: The same CDR3 arises from other DNA sequences in this sample as well.

Data came from immunoSEQ multiplex PCR; TCRdb stores just in-frame clones and leaves some out. The data show 55,000 to 75,000 clones, 81% seen once. The V gene lost 5 bases and the J gene lost 0 bases, with 4 bases spanning the gap. Germline V lookup: CDR1 MNHNS, CDR2 SASEGT. The CDR3 is made up of 12 amino acids. This rearrangement joins TRBV6-1 to TRBJ1-1; D uncertain. Sample: blood, taken before dendritic cell vaccination. The receptor was isolated from a human donor with glioblastoma. CDR3 in amino acids: CASSSVNTEAFF. CDR3 coding DNA: TGTGCCAGCAGTTCCGTGAACACTGAAGCTTTCTTT.